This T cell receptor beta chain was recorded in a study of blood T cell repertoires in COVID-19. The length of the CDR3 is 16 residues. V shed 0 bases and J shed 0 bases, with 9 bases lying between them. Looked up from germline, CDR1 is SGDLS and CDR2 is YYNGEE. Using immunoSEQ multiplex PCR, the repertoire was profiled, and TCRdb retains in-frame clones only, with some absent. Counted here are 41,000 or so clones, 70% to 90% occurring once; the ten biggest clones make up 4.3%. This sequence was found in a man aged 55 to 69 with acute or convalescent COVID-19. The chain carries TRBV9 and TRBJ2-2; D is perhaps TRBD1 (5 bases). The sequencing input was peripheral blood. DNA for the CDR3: TGTGCCAGCAGCGTAGAAGGCAGGGCGAACACCGGGGAGCTGTTTTTT. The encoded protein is CASSVEGRANTGELFF. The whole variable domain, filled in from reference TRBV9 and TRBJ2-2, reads DSGVTQTPKHLITATGQRVTLRCSPRSGDLSVYWYQQSLDQGLQFLIQYYNGEERAKGNILERFSAQQFPDLHSELNLSSLELGDSALYFCASSVEGRANTGELFFGEGSRLTVL.